This T cell receptor (beta chain) was profiled in a study of CD8 T cells in ankylosing spondylitis. CDR3 length: 13 amino acids. 5'-RACE, quantitative and with molecular barcodes, yielded the TCR beta libraries. TCRdb independently ran MiXCR on the 5' RACE reads; one entry per CDR3 protein. The sample contains roughly 30,000 distinct CDR3 sequences, around 30% of which appear only once. The rearrangement uses TRBV21-1 and TRBJ2-7; the D call of TRBD1 is as the table states it, not checked on the DNA. TRBV21-1 is described as a pseudogene. The sequencing input was synovial fluid, either unsorted or a sorted T cell fraction (not recorded which). The TCR originated in a male donor with ankylosing spondylitis. This chain's CDR3 is CASRTGQDYEQYF. In nucleotides, the CDR3 is TGTGCCAGCAGGACGGGACAGGACTACGAGCAGTACTTC.